The following is a T cell receptor (beta chain) sequence with its context. Its specificity is unknown. Autoimmune disease history or systemic immunosuppression meant exclusion. V lost 2 bases and J lost 3, with 14 bases in between. This CDR3 contains 15 residues. CDR1 GTSNPN and CDR2 SVGIG come from the germline V gene (reference sequence). These data are taken from a study of OX40 agonist ivuxolimab in advanced cancers. About the research overall: Participants, roughly 81% male, averaged roughly 60 years of age, ranging from about 20 to 79.

Repertoires were generated with immunoSEQ multiplex PCR, while TCRdb's copy carries only in-frame clones and drops some. The sample shows approximately 60,000 clones, around 80% of them seen only once. Overall study results and limits: Mean expanded clone counts were higher in CD8+ than CD4+ T cells. Among patients with partial responses at 0.1-3.0 mg/kg, clonal expansion was among the lowest.

Source: CD4+ or CD8+ T cells sorted from blood, taken in a trial of the OX40 agonist ivuxolimab. The clonotype was recovered from an adult with an advanced solid tumor such as melanoma, head and neck, liver or kidney cancer. The chain is built from TRBV30 and TRBJ1-3; possible D gene TRBD1, 5 bases. CDR3 in amino acids: CAWSRKGLHGNTIYF. CDR3 sequence (DNA): TGTGCCTGGAGTCGTAAGGGGCTTCATGGAAACACCATATATTTT.